The 22 T cell receptor beta chains given below trace back to one sample, sequenced in a study of blood T cell repertoires in COVID-19 (dated by TCRdb to the early 2020s). Receptor libraries were prepared by the immunoSEQ multiplex PCR assay. TCRdb provides this immuneACCESS table in a form limited to in-frame rearrangements. Some clones are lacking; in checked studies, under half of them reflect an unresolved V gene, and why the rest are absent is not known. The sample profile shows roughly 200,000 clones; 86% of them were found once. The ten largest clones represent approximately 23% of the sample. The sample comprised PBMCs or T cells enriched from blood (not recorded which). Source of these receptors: a middle-aged woman in a cohort exposed to, infected with or recovered from COVID-19 (not recorded which).

The V call is TRBV24-1, the J call TRBJ1-5, with D maybe TRBD1 (5 bases). The CDR3 sequence is 13 residues long. V was pared by 4 bases and J by 7 bases, with 10 bases between. Germline assignment: CDR1 KGHDR and CDR2 SFDVKD. The CDR3 is CATSEGAGQPQHF. CDR3 nucleotides: TGTGCCACCAGTGAAGGGGCGGGGCAGCCCCAGCATTTT.

This chain links TRBV28 with TRBJ2-1, with 8 nucleotides matching TRBD2. Germline trimming cut 4 bases from V and 9 bases from J; bases unmatched to any gene: 11. Germline values: CDR1 MDHEN, CDR2 SYDVKM. The CDR3 has 15 residues. DNA for the CDR3: TGTGCCAGCAGTTGGTTCGGGGGGGCTCTTGGTGAGCAGTTCTTC. As protein: CASSWFGGALGEQFF.

The chain couples TRBV19 to TRBJ1-1; a possible D gene is TRBD1 (5 bases). Trimming cost V 6 bases and J 3 bases, with 14 bases left between them. Germline V gene sequence: CDR1 LNHDA, CDR2 SQIVND (reference sequence). The CDR3 has 14 residues. CDR3 nucleotides: TGTGCCAGTAGCTGGACCACGGGGGACACTGAAGCTTTCTTT. This gives the protein CASSWTTGDTEAFF.

The chain couples TRBV9 to TRBJ2-1; D is unresolved. V lost 5 bases to trimming and J lost 2 bases, with 14 bases between them. The CDR3 is 15 amino acids. Germline V CDR1 and CDR2: SGDLS, YYNGEE. CDR3 nucleotide sequence: TGTGCCAGCAGTACGGTTCGAGCACCCTACAATGAGCAGTTCTTC. It translates to CASSTVRAPYNEQFF. The variable domain in full, completed from reference TRBV9 and TRBJ2-1, reads DSGVTQTPKHLITATGQRVTLRCSPRSGDLSVYWYQQSLDQGLQFLIQYYNGEERAKGNILERFSAQQFPDLHSELNLSSLELGDSALYFCASSTVRAPYNEQFFGPGTRLTVL.

The chain carries TRBV2 and TRBJ1-5; 8 bases match TRBD1. Germline V gene lookup returns CDR1 SNHLY and CDR2 FYNNEI. The junction had 5 bases not matched to a gene; V was cut back by 1 base and J by 6 bases. This CDR3 spans 15 amino acids. CDR3 residues: CASSEGDRSFQPQHF. The CDR3 DNA sequence: TGTGCCAGCAGTGAAGGGGACAGGTCTTTTCAGCCCCAGCATTTT.

This chain links TRBV25-1 with TRBJ1-1, with a tentative D call TRBD1 (5 bases). Germline CDR1 is MGHDK and CDR2 is SYGVNS. Trimming took 4 bases from V and 7 from J, leaving 16 bases between them. This CDR3 contains 14 residues. CDR3 sequence (DNA): TGTGCCAGCAGTGGAATGGAGGGGAGGGTTGAAGCTTTCTTT. It encodes CASSGMEGRVEAFF.

V is TRBV6-5 and J is TRBJ2-7; TRBD1 is a possible D gene (6 bases). Germline V CDR1 and CDR2: MNHEY, SVGAGI. CDR3 length: 13 residues. The V end lost 6 bases, the J end lost 0 bases, and 9 bases lay between the germline ends. CDR3 nucleotide sequence: TGTGCCAGCAGGGGGGACAACTCCTACGAGCAGTACTTC. It is translated as CASRGDNSYEQYF.

A few counts support this clone. The J gene is TRBJ2-1, the V gene TRBV9, with TRBD2 as a possible D gene (6 bases). The germline V and J ends were trimmed by 2 bases and 0 bases, with 18 bases remaining between them. The CDR3 has 18 amino acids. CDR1 is SGDLS and CDR2 is YYNGEE in the germline V gene. The CDR3 DNA follows: TGTGCCAGCAGCGTCCCGGAGGGCGGCGGCCACTCCTACAATGAGCAGTTCTTC. Encoded protein: CASSVPEGGGHSYNEQFF. The whole variable domain, remainder taken from reference TRBV9 and TRBJ2-1, is DSGVTQTPKHLITATGQRVTLRCSPRSGDLSVYWYQQSLDQGLQFLIQYYNGEERAKGNILERFSAQQFPDLHSELNLSSLELGDSALYFCASSVPEGGGHSYNEQFFGPGTRLTVL.

This clone was observed a single time. This chain joins TRBV13 and TRBJ2-7; 9 nucleotides agree with TRBD1. Germline loops: CDR1 PRHDT, CDR2 FYEKMQ (reference sequence). CDR3 length: 14 amino acids. V shed 5 bases and J 2 bases; nucleotides not matched to a gene: 4. Written as DNA, the CDR3 is TGTGCCAGCAGCACCGGGACAGGGACCTACGAGCAGTACTTC. This translates into CASSTGTGTYEQYF.

The chain couples TRBV3-1 (or the pseudogene TRBV3-2) to TRBJ2-7; unclear D gene. The V end was cut by 7 bases, the J end by 6 bases, with 19 bases between. Germline V lookup: CDR1 LGHDT, CDR2 YNNKEL (reference sequence). The CDR3 extends over 14 amino acids. The CDR3 region has the DNA TGTGCCAGCACCCGAAGTGAGTCGCGTGGCGAGCAGTACTTC. Translating it yields CASTRSESRGEQYF.

This clone was detected many times. V and J are TRBV5-1 and TRBJ1-1, with D possibly matching TRBD1 (5 bases). The V and J ends lost 2 bases and 5 bases respectively, with 19 bases between them. The CDR3 consists of 16 residues. Looked up from germline, CDR1 is SGHRS and CDR2 is YFSETQ. DNA of the CDR3: TGCGCCAGCAGCTTAAACCAGGGACTTGGGAAGACTGAAGCTTTCTTT. Its protein is CASSLNQGLGKTEAFF. Full variable domain (outside the CDR3, taken from reference TRBV5-1 and TRBJ1-1): KAGVTQTPRYLIKTRGQQVTLSCSPISGHRSVSWYQQTPGQGLQFLFEYFSETQRNKGNFPGRFSGRQFSNSRSEMNVSTLELGDSALYLCASSLNQGLGKTEAFFGQGTRLTVV.

The rearrangement joins TRBV27 to TRBJ1-6; TRBD1 matches at 8 bases. After removal of 5 bases from V and 3 bases from J, the junction contained 6 bases not matched to a gene. The CDR3 has 16 amino acids. CDR1 is MNHEY and CDR2 is SMNVEV in the germline V gene (reference sequence). The CDR3 DNA reads TGTGCCAGCAGTGCGAGAGGGACAGGCTATAATTCACCCCTCCACTTT. Protein product: CASSARGTGYNSPLHF.

V and J are TRBV19 and TRBJ1-5; D gene uncertain. The V and J ends lost 2 bases and 0 bases respectively, with 5 bases between them. Germline V gene lookup returns CDR1 LNHDA and CDR2 SQIVND (reference sequence). The CDR3 contains 14 residues. The CDR3 sequence is CASSIRSSNQPQHF. CDR3 DNA: TGTGCCAGTAGTATACGGTCTAGCAATCAGCCCCAGCATTTT.

DNA of the CDR3: TGCAGCGTCTCCGACATCCCCACGGGGGTTAACACTGAAGCTTTCTTT. This codes for CSVSDIPTGVNTEAFF. The chain uses TRBV29-1 and TRBJ1-1, with D possibly matching TRBD1 (5 bases). The CDR3 is made up of 16 amino acids. Trimming shortened V by 6 bases and J by 2 bases, and 22 bases separated the two germline ends. Germline V lookup: CDR1 SQVTM, CDR2 ANQGSEA.

This chain joins TRBV4-1 and TRBJ1-1, with 8 bases matching TRBD1. This CDR3 has 17 amino acids. The germline gives CDR1 MGHRA, CDR2 YSYEKL. V dropped 0 bases and J dropped 5; count of bases not matched to a gene: 11. CDR3 region: CASSQDPRTGRDTEAFF. CDR3 nucleotides: TGCGCCAGCAGCCAAGATCCTCGGACAGGGAGGGATACTGAAGCTTTCTTT.

This clone appeared once. The J gene is TRBJ2-3, the V gene TRBV7-8; 10 bases map to TRBD2. V lost 5 bases to trimming and J lost 3 bases; unmatched junction nucleotides: 8. The CDR3 runs to 16 residues. Germline V gene data show CDR1 as SGHVS and CDR2 as FQNEAQ. CDR3 DNA sequence: TGTGCCAGCAGCGACAAGCGGGGGGGCCCGACAGATACGCAGTATTTT. Translated: CASSDKRGGPTDTQYF.

The chain carries TRBV19 and TRBJ1-1, with D possibly matching TRBD1 (6 bases). The germline V gene encodes CDR1 LNHDA and CDR2 SQIVND (reference sequence). Trimming pared 6 bases from V and 5 bases from J, leaving 22 bases between. This CDR3 has 16 amino acids. As DNA, the CDR3 is TGTGCCAGTAGCGATCTCACGAGGGGGTTTTATACTGAAGCTTTCTTT. Its protein is CASSDLTRGFYTEAFF.

The rearrangement links TRBV24-1 to TRBJ2-2, with TRBD1 matching over 9 bases. This CDR3 is 16 amino acids long. The germline V gene has CDR1 KGHDR and CDR2 SFDVKD. Trimming removed 0 bases from V and 5 bases from J; junction bases left unmatched: 3. The CDR3 loop is CATSDLGQGPTGELFF. As DNA, the CDR3 is TGTGCCACCAGTGATTTGGGACAGGGGCCAACCGGGGAGCTGTTTTTT.

The V and J genes are TRBV7-9 and TRBJ1-5; 10 nucleotides align to TRBD1. Trimming took 5 bases from V and 0 from J; bases not matched to a gene: 7. CDR3 length: 17 residues. Germline V gene sequence: CDR1 SEHNR, CDR2 FQNEAQ (reference sequence). CDR3 nucleotide sequence: TGTGCCAGCAGCATGGGACAGGGGAGGGATAGCAATCAGCCCCAGCATTTT. Its translation is CASSMGQGRDSNQPQHF.

The chain is built from TRBV14 and TRBJ1-2; perhaps TRBD1 as D (5 bases). Per germline, CDR1 SGHDN and CDR2 FVKESK. The CDR3 contains 13 residues. Between the trimmed V and J ends, which lost 4 bases and 4 bases, there was a span of 10 bases. CDR3 residues: CASSRREAYGYTF. In DNA, the CDR3 is TGTGCCAGCAGCCGCAGGGAGGCCTATGGCTACACCTTC.

The DNA of the CDR3 is TGTGCCAGCAGCCCCCGGGACAGGGAAGGTCAGCCCCAGCATTTT. Its translation is CASSPRDREGQPQHF. V and J are TRBV7-9 and TRBJ1-5, with 9 bases identical to TRBD1. Germline V gene sequence: CDR1 SEHNR, CDR2 FQNEAQ (reference sequence). The CDR3 extends over 15 amino acids. The V gene end was trimmed by 5 bases and the J gene end by 6 bases; junction bases not matched to a gene: 8.

The chain employs TRBV6-2 or TRBV6-3 and TRBJ2-7; D possibly corresponds to TRBD2 (6 bases). Germline lookup yields CDR1 MNHEY and CDR2 SVGEGT. Trimming stripped 6 bases from V and 3 bases from J, with 15 bases between. The CDR3 length is 14 residues. This chain's CDR3 is CASSPREEVYEQYF. DNA of the CDR3: TGTGCCAGCAGCCCCAGGGAGGAGGTCTACGAGCAGTACTTC.